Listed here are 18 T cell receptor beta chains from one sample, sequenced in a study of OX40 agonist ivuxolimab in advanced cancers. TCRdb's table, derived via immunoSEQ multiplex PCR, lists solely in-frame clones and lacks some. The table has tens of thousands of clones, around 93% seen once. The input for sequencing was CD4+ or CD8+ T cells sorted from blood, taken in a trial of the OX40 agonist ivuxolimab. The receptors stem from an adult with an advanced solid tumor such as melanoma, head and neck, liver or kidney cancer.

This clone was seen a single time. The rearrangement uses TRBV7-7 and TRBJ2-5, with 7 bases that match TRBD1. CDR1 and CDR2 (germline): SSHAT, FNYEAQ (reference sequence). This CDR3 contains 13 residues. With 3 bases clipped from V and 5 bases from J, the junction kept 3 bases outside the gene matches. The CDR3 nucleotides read TGTGCCAGCAGCTTTACAGGGGTGGAGACCCAGTACTTC. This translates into CASSFTGVETQYF.

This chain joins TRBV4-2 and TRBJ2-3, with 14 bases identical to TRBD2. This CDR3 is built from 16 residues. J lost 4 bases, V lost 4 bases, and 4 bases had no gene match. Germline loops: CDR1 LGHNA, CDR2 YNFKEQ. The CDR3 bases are TGTGCCAGCAGCCCACGACTAGCGGGGGGGGCAGATACGCAGTATTTT. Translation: CASSPRLAGGADTQYF.

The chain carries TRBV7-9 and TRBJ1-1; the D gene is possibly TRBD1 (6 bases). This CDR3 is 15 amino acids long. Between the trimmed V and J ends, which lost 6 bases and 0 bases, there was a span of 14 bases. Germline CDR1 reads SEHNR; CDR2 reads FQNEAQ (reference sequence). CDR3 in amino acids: CASRDRGSMNTEAFF. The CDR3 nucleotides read TGTGCCAGCAGGGACAGAGGATCCATGAACACTGAAGCTTTCTTT.

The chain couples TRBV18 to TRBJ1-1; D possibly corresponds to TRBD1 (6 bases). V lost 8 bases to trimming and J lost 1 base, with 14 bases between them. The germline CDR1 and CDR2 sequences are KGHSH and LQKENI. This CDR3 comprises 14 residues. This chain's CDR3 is CASTPRTENTEAFF. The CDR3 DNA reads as TGTGCCAGCACCCCTAGGACAGAGAACACTGAAGCTTTCTTT.

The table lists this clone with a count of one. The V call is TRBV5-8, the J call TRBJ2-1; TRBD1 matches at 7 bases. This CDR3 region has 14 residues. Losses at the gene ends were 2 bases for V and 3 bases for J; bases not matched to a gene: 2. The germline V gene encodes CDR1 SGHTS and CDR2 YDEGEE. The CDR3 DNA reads TGTGCCAGCAGCTTTAGGACAGGCTACAATGAGCAGTTCTTC. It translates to CASSFRTGYNEQFF.

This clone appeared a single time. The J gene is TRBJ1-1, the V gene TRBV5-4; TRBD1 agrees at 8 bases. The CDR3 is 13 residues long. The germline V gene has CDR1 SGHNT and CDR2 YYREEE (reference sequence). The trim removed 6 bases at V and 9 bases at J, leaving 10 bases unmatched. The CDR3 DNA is TGTGCCAGCACCGTGGACAGGGACCCTAAAGCTTTCTTT. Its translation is CASTVDRDPKAFF.

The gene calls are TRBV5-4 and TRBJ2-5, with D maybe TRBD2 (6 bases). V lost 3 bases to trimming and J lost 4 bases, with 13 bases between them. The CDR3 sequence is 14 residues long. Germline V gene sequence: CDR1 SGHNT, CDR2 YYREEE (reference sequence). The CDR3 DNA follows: TGTGCCAGCAGCTGGAGGGCGGTAGGAGAGACCCAGTACTTC. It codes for CASSWRAVGETQYF.

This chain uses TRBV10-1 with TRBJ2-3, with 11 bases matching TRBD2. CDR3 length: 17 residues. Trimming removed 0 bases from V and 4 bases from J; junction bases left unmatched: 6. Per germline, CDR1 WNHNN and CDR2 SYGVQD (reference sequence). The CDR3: CASSESSPSGRSDTQYF. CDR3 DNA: TGCGCCAGCAGTGAGTCCTCGCCTAGCGGGAGGTCAGATACGCAGTATTTT.

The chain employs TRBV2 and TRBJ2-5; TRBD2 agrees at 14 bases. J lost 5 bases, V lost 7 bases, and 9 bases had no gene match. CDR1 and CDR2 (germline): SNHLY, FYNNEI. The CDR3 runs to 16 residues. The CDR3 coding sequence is TGTGCCAGCACTCTGGGGACTAGCGGGGGCGGGGAGACCCAGTACTTC. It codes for CASTLGTSGGGETQYF.

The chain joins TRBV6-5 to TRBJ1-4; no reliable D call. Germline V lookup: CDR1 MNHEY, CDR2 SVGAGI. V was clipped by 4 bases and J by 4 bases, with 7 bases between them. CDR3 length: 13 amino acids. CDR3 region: CASSWINNEKLFF. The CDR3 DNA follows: TGTGCCAGCAGTTGGATCAATAATGAAAAACTGTTTTTT.

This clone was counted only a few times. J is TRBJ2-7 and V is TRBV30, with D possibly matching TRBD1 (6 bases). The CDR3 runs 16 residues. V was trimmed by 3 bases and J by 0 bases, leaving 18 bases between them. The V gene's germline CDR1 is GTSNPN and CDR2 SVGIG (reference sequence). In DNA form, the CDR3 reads TGTGCCTGGAGCCCCTTCGGGACACTTAGCTCCTACGAGCAGTACTTC. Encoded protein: CAWSPFGTLSSYEQYF. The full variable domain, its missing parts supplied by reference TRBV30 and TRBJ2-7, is SQTIHQWPATLVQPVGSPLSLECTVEGTSNPNLYWYRQAAGRGLQLLFYSVGIGQISSEVPQNLSASRPQDRQFILSSKKLLLSDSGFYLCAWSPFGTLSSYEQYFGPGTRLTVT.

The CDR3 reads CASSSEPGSSYNSPLHF. The CDR3, as DNA: TGTGCCAGTAGTAGTGAGCCCGGGAGCTCCTATAATTCACCCCTCCACTTT. The chain is built from TRBV19 and TRBJ1-6; D gene ambiguous. V was cut by 4 bases and J by 0 bases, with 13 bases left in between. Germline assignment: CDR1 LNHDA and CDR2 SQIVND (reference sequence). This CDR3 has 17 residues.

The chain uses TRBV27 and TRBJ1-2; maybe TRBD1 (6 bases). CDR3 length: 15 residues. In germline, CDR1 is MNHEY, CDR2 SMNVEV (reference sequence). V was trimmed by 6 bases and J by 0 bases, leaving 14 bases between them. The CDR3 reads CASRITTGANYGYTF. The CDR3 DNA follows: TGTGCCAGCAGGATCACGACAGGAGCTAACTATGGCTACACCTTC.

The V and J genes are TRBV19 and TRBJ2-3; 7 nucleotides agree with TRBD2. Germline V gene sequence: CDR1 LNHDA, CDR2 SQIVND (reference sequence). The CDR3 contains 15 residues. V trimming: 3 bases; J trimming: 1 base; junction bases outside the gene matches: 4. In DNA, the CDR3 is TGTGCCAGTAGTATTGGTGCGGGAGGCACAGATACGCAGTATTTT. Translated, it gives CASSIGAGGTDTQYF.

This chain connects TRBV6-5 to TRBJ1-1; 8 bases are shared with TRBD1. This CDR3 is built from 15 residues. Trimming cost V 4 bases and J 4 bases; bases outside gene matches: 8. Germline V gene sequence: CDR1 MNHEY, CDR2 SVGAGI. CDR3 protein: CASSSQGERATEAFF. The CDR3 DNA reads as TGTGCCAGCAGTTCACAGGGGGAACGGGCCACTGAAGCTTTCTTT.

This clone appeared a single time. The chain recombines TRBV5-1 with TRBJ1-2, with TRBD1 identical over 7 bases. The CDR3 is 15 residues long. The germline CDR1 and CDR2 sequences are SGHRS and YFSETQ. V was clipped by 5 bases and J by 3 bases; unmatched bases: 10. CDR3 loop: CASSTGTADDYGYTF. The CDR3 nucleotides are TGCGCCAGCAGTACCGGGACAGCCGATGACTATGGCTACACCTTC.

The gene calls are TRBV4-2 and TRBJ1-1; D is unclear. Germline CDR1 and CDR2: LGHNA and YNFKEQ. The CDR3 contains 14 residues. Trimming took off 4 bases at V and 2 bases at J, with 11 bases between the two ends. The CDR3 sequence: CASSPQTSNTEAFF. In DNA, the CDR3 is TGTGCCAGCAGCCCTCAAACCTCAAACACTGAAGCTTTCTTT.

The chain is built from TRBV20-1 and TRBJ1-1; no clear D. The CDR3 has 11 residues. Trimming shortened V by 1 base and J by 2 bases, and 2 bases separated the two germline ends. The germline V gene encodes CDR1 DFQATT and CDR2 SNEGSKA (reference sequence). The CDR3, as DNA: TGCAGTGCTAGAGTTAACACTGAAGCTTTCTTT. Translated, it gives CSARVNTEAFF.